A selection of T cell receptor beta chains follows, all from one sample in a study of T cell repertoires in cytomegalovirus infection. TCRdb called the reads again in MiXCR, with one record for every CDR3 protein. The data hold 700,000 to 850,000 distinct CDR3 sequences, with around a third observed a single time. For these TCRs, the target antigens are not known. Sequencing used cultured CD8+ T cells from PBMCs, obtained from culture after CMV antigen stimulation. The receptors come from a human donor in good health (CMV status not recorded). Some clones in this sample may be carry-over from other donors' samples. Both conserved end residues are part of each CDR3. A D gene is named only where the DNA matches it firmly. Clone size is not always given. Where it is, it says once, few, many or a class for expanded clones.

j_call	clone_size	v_call	d_call	cdr3_nt	cdr3_aa
TRBJ1-2	many	TRBV12-3/TRBV12-4	NA	TGTGCCAGCAGTGGATCCGGGATAAGAGTTGGCTACACCTTC	CASSGSGIRVGYTF
TRBJ2-2	NA	TRBV7-2	TRBD1	TGTGCCAGCAGCGTTGACAGGGGCGCTACCGGGGAGCTGTTTTTT	CASSVDRGATGELFF
TRBJ2-2	few	TRBV6-1	NA	TGTGCCAGCAGTGAGAGGGTCTCGAACACCGGGGAGCTGTTTTTT	CASSERVSNTGELFF
TRBJ2-1	NA	TRBV11-2	TRBD2	TGTGCCAGCAGCTATACTAGCGGGGGGGCCGAAGAGCAGTTCTTC	CASSYTSGGAEEQFF
TRBJ2-1	few	TRBV10-3	TRBD1	TGTGCCATCAGCCCCGGGACAGGGACAGTCTTGGAGCAGTTCTTC	CAISPGTGTVLEQFF
TRBJ1-1	few	TRBV6-6	NA	TGTGCCAGCAGACCGACACGGGATGGCACTGAAGCTTTCTTT	CASRPTRDGTEAFF
TRBJ1-5	NA	TRBV25-1	NA	TGTGCCAGCAGTGAATTGGAGGGCAATCAGCCCCAGCATTTT	CASSELEGNQPQHF
TRBJ1-1	NA	TRBV6-8	NA	TGTGCCAGCAGTTACCGTCAGGGTCGGAACACTGAAGCTTTCTTT	CASSYRQGRNTEAFF
TRBJ1-5	few	TRBV19	TRBD1	TGTGCCAGTAACAGGGGGCGGGACGATCAGCCCCAGCATTTT	CASNRGRDDQPQHF
TRBJ2-3	many	TRBV7-2	NA	TGTGCCAGCAGCCCGAACGGGGGTGGCACAGATACGCAGTATTTT	CASSPNGGGTDTQYF
TRBJ1-4	NA	TRBV28	NA	TGTGCCAGCAGGTTAGGGGGGGGAAGCGGAAAACTGTTTTTT	CASRLGGGSGKLFF
TRBJ2-3	NA	TRBV12-3/TRBV12-4	TRBD1	TGTGCCAGCAGACCCCGGGACAGGGGGGGCACAGATACGCAGTATTTT	CASRPRDRGGTDTQYF
TRBJ2-1	few	TRBV6-5	NA	TGTGCCAGCACCAACAGTGGAAATGAGCAGTTCTTC	CASTNSGNEQFF
TRBJ2-3	NA	TRBV7-6	TRBD2	TGTGCCAGCAGCTTCCCCAAGCGGGGGGGTCCAGATACGCAGTATTTT	CASSFPKRGGPDTQYF
TRBJ1-2	NA	TRBV4-1	TRBD1	TGCGCCAGCAGTCGAGGCCAGGGGGCGGATGGCTACACCTTC	CASSRGQGADGYTF
TRBJ2-4	many	TRBV7-2	NA	TGTGCCAGCAGCTTAGGGGGCAAACTAGCACCCAAAAACATTCAGTACTTC	CASSLGGKLAPKNIQYF
TRBJ1-1	few	TRBV28	NA	TGTGCCAGCAGCTTTGTACAGGGAGCGAACACTGAAGCTTTCTTT	CASSFVQGANTEAFF
TRBJ1-1	NA	TRBV19	NA	TGTGCCAGTAGTCCCATTCGGGGGGCGCTGAGCACTGAAGCTTTCTTT	CASSPIRGALSTEAFF
TRBJ1-1	NA	TRBV10-3	NA	TGTGCCATCAGTGAAATAGGGGGGAGGACTGAAGCTTTCTTT	CAISEIGGRTEAFF
TRBJ1-1	once	TRBV27	NA	TGTGCCAGCAGTTTAAGACGAGAGAACACTGAAGCTTTCTTT	CASSLRRENTEAFF
TRBJ2-4	NA	TRBV6-2/TRBV6-3	NA	TGTGCCAGCAGTTACGGGGGGGCGGGAAACATTCAGTACTTC	CASSYGGAGNIQYF
TRBJ2-1	NA	TRBV29-1	TRBD2	TGCAGCGTTGAAGGAGGAGCGGGGGTCTCCTACAATGAGCAGTTCTTC	CSVEGGAGVSYNEQFF
TRBJ1-1	NA	TRBV27	NA	TGTGCCAGCAGTTTTACTGTGAGTAACACTGAAGCTTTCTTT	CASSFTVSNTEAFF
TRBJ1-2	NA	TRBV12-5	TRBD1	TGTGCTAGTGGGGAGGGGGGAAACAGGGGACATACTAACTATGGCTACACCTTC	CASGEGGNRGHTNYGYTF
TRBJ2-2	few	TRBV7-6	NA	TGTGCCAGCACTCCCGTCGGGCTTAACACCGGGGAGCTGTTTTTT	CASTPVGLNTGELFF
TRBJ2-1	NA	TRBV5-5	TRBD1	TGTGCCAGCAACCGGCCCAAAACAGGGGGTACTTACAATGAGCAGTTCTTC	CASNRPKTGGTYNEQFF
TRBJ2-7	NA	TRBV12-3/TRBV12-4	NA	TGTGCCAGCAGGGACATGGGCTCCTACGAGCAGTACTTC	CASRDMGSYEQYF
TRBJ2-1	few	TRBV18	NA	TGTGCCAGCTCGGGGGGGACAGAGAATGAGCAGTTCTTC	CASSGGTENEQFF
TRBJ2-2	NA	TRBV7-9	NA	TGTGCCAGCAGCTTAGCGTATGGGTCCGGGGAGCTGTTTTTT	CASSLAYGSGELFF
TRBJ1-1	once	TRBV11-2	NA	TGTGCCAGCAGCTTATGGGGGACACCGAACACTGAAGCTTTCTTT	CASSLWGTPNTEAFF
TRBJ1-2	NA	TRBV7-9	NA	TGTGCCAGCAGCTTAGATAGTTGGTGGGATGGCTACACCTTC	CASSLDSWWDGYTF
TRBJ2-5	NA	TRBV6-2/TRBV6-3	TRBD2	TGTGCCAGCAGTCTCAGGAGCGGGGGAGAGACCCAGTACTTC	CASSLRSGGETQYF
TRBJ2-7	few	TRBV6-1	NA	TGTGCCAGCAGTACCGGGACGGCCTACGAGCAGTACTTC	CASSTGTAYEQYF
TRBJ1-1	many	TRBV7-9	NA	TGTGCCAGCATTCTCCCGGAGGGATTGAACACTGAAGCTTTCTTT	CASILPEGLNTEAFF
TRBJ2-5	many	TRBV7-6	NA	TGTGCCAGCAGCTCCGACGGTCAAGAGACCCAGTACTTC	CASSSDGQETQYF
TRBJ2-2	NA	TRBV6-6	NA	TGTGCCAGCAGTTACTCGGGGGACACTCTCCATGGCGGGGAGCTGTTTTTT	CASSYSGDTLHGGELFF
TRBJ1-1	NA	TRBV27	NA	TGTGCCCAAGAAACGGGGCACATGAACACTGAAGCTTTCTTT	CAQETGHMNTEAFF
TRBJ2-3	few	TRBV10-3	NA	TGTGCCATCAAAGATGGGGTGCGTACAGATACGCAGTATTTT	CAIKDGVRTDTQYF
TRBJ1-1	few	TRBV7-6	TRBD1	TGTGCCAGCAGCTTCGGGATGGGGACAGAAGAAGCTTTCTTT	CASSFGMGTEEAFF
TRBJ2-3	NA	TRBV6-6	NA	TGTGCCAGCTGGGGCCCCTCCACAGATACGCAGTATTTT	CASWGPSTDTQYF
TRBJ1-5	NA	TRBV19	TRBD1	TGTGCCAGTCACGAACAGGGGATGCCCCAGCATTTT	CASHEQGMPQHF
TRBJ2-1	few	TRBV20-1	TRBD2	TGCAGTTCCCCGGGGGGAGGGGCCAGCTACAATGAGCAGTTCTTC	CSSPGGGASYNEQFF
TRBJ2-3	NA	TRBV15	TRBD2	TGTGCCACCAGCAACCCTAGCGGGGAGCCAGATACGCAGTATTTT	CATSNPSGEPDTQYF
TRBJ2-7	few	TRBV6-1	NA	TGTGCCAGCAGTGTTTTCCACGAGCAGTACTTC	CASSVFHEQYF
TRBJ2-2	NA	TRBV11-2	NA	TGTGCCAGCAGCTTGGGATGGGGGAGACGGGCCGGGGAGCTGTTTTTT	CASSLGWGRRAGELFF
TRBJ2-1	NA	TRBV6-5	NA	TGTGCCAGCAGTTACTCGGGGAGAGGGTACAATGAGCAGTTCTTC	CASSYSGRGYNEQFF
TRBJ1-5	few	TRBV2	NA	TGTGCCAGCAGTGAAGCCAGGTCGGGGGGAAGGTATAGCAATCAGCCCCAGCATTTT	CASSEARSGGRYSNQPQHF
TRBJ2-7	many	TRBV7-6	TRBD1	TGTGCCAGCAGCTCGGGACAGGGGGTGATCTACGAGCAGTACTTC	CASSSGQGVIYEQYF
TRBJ2-7	many	TRBV6-5	NA	TGTGCCAGCAGCGAATGTCCCCTCCATTACGAGCAGTACTTC	CASSECPLHYEQYF
TRBJ2-2	NA	TRBV19	NA	TGTGCCAGTAGTATAGTATTGGTACAGACGAACACCGGGGAGCTGTTTTTT	CASSIVLVQTNTGELFF
TRBJ2-1	NA	TRBV7-9	NA	TGTGCCAGCAGCGATGGGATTGGCAATGAGCAGTTCTTC	CASSDGIGNEQFF
TRBJ2-1	few	TRBV4-1	NA	TGCGCCAGCAGCCAAGTGCTAGTGGGGAGCCATGAGCAGTTCTTC	CASSQVLVGSHEQFF
TRBJ2-2	NA	TRBV19	NA	TGTGCCAGTACTGAGAGAATAGGGGGACTTTCCCCCACTGGGAACACCGGGGAGCTGTTTTTT	CASTERIGGLSPTGNTGELFF
TRBJ1-5	NA	TRBV12-3/TRBV12-4	TRBD1	TGTGCCAGCAGTACCTGGACAGGGGAGGATCAGCCCCAGCATTTT	CASSTWTGEDQPQHF
TRBJ1-6	NA	TRBV4-1	NA	TGCGCCAGCAGCCAAGGGGTAGTTGGCAATTCACCCCTCCACTTT	CASSQGVVGNSPLHF
TRBJ2-1	NA	TRBV5-4	NA	TGTGCCAGCAGCTTGGTGGTGACCTTTGACGGTGAGCAGTTCTTC	CASSLVVTFDGEQFF